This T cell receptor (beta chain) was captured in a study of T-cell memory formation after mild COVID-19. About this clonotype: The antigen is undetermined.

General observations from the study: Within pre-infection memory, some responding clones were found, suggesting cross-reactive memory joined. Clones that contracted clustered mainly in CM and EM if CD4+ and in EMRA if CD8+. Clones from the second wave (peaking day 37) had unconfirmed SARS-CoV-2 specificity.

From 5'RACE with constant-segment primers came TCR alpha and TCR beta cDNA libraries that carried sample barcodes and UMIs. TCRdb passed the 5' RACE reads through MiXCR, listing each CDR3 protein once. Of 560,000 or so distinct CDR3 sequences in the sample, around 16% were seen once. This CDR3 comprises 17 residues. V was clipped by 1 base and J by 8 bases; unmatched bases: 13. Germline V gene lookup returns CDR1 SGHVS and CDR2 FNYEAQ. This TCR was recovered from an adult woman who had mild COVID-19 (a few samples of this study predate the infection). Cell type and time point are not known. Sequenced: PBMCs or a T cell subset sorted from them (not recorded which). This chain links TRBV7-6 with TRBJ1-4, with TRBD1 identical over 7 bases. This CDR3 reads CASSLGNWQGGEEKLFF. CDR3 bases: TGTGCCAGCAGCTTAGGAAACTGGCAGGGGGGAGAAGAAAAACTGTTTTTT.